This entry describes one T cell receptor beta chain. Assay: immunoSEQ multiplex PCR; the TCRdb copy retains only in-frame clones and omits some. The data contain roughly 38,000 clones, approximately 90% of them singletons. The germline CDR1 and CDR2 sequences are SGHNT and YYREEE (reference sequence). Trimming stripped 1 base from V and 4 bases from J, with 8 bases between. The CDR3 has 13 amino acids. The data belong to a study of T cell changes during pregnancy in multiple sclerosis. The sample in question was CD4+ T cells from peripheral blood mononuclear cells, obtained in the second trimester of pregnancy. This rearrangement joins TRBV5-4 to TRBJ2-5; the D is unclear. The source of this sequence is a female donor in good health, enrolled as a control in a pregnancy study. The CDR3 nucleotides read TGTGCCAGCAGCTTGCCCCCCCTAGAGACCCAGTACTTC. It specifies CASSLPPLETQYF.